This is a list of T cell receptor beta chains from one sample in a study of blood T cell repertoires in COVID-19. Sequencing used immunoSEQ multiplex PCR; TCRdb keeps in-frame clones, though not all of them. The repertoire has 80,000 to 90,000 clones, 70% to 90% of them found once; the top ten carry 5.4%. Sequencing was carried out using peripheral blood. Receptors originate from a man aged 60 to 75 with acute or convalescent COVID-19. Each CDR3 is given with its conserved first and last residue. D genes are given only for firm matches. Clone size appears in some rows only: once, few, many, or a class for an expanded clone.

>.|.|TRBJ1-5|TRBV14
TGTGCCAGCAGCCAATTTTCTAATCAGCCCCAGCATTTT
CASSQFSNQPQHF
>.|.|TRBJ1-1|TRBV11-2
TGTGCCAGCAGCTTAAGTATGGGCCCGCGGGTTTTGAACACTGAAGCTTTCTTT
CASSLSMGPRVLNTEAFF
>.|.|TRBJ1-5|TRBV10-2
TGCGCCAGCGCGACAGGACTCAATCAGCCCCAGCATTTT
CASATGLNQPQHF
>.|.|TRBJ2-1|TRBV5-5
TGTGCCAGCAGCTTCCCAGCGGGCCTCAATGAGCAGTTCTTC
CASSFPAGLNEQFF
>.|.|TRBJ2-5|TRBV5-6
TGTGCCAGCAGCTGGGGACTTCAAGAGACCCAGTACTTC
CASSWGLQETQYF
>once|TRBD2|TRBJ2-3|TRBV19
TGTGCCAGTAGTATAGATGGGACTACCACAGATACGCAGTATTTT
CASSIDGTTTDTQYF
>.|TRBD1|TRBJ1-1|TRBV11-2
TGTGCCAGCAGGCCTGGGACAGGGAACACTGAAGCTTTCTTT
CASRPGTGNTEAFF
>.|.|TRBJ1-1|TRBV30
TGTGCCTGGGGGGTACAGAACACTGAAGCTTTCTTT
CAWGVQNTEAFF
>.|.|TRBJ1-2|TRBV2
TGTGCCAGCAGTGAAGCCAGCGGGAAATGGGGCTACACCTTC
CASSEASGKWGYTF
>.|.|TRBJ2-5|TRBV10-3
TGTGCCATCAGTGAATACAGGGAACAAGAGACCCAGTACTTC
CAISEYREQETQYF
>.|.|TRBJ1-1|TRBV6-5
TGTGCCAGCCTGCAGAGGGGGAGAACAGAAGCTTTCTTT
CASLQRGRTEAFF
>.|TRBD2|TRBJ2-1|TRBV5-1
TGCGCCAGCAGCCCCGGGGGGAGCTCCTACAATGAGCAGTTCTTC
CASSPGGSSYNEQFF